This T cell receptor (beta chain) was identified during a study of CD8 T cells in Susac syndrome. The wider study: When blood was drawn, patients with Susac syndrome were on intravenous immunoglobulin alone, on corticosteroids, or therapy-naive.

TCR beta from blood CD8+ and CD4+ T cells was sequenced. CDR3 size: 16 residues. CDR1 SQVTM and CDR2 ANQGSEA come from the germline V gene. V shed 6 bases and J 7 bases; nucleotides not matched to a gene: 14. Reverse transcription of about 0.5 to 1 ug RNA was performed with random hexamers. Each CDR3 protein is one row after TCRdb ran MiXCR on the immunoSEQ multiplex PCR reads. The sample consists of about 130,000 distinct CDR3 sequences, over 90% of them appearing once. This clonotype was recorded only once. This clonotype was sampled from a human donor with Susac syndrome. Input material: CD8+ T cells from PBMCs. The chain carries TRBV29-1 and TRBJ2-2; 10 nucleotides match TRBD2. CDR3 sequence (DNA): TGCAGCGTCGCCGGGACTAGCGCGACTTCGATCGGGGAGCTGTTTTTT. Translation: CSVAGTSATSIGELFF.